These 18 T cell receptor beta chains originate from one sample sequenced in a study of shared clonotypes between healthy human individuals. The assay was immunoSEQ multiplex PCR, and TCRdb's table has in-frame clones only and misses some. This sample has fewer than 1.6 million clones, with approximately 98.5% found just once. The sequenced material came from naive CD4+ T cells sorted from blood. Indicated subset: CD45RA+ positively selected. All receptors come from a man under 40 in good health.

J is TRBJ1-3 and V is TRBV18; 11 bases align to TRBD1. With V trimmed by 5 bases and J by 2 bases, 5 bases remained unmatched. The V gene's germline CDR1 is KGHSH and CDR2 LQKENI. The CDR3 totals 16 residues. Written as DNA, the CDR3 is TGTGCCAGCTCATCGGACAGGGGGCGGACTGGAAACACCATATATTTT. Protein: CASSSDRGRTGNTIYF. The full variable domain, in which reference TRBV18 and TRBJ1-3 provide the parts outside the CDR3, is NAGVMQNPRHLVRRRGQEARLRCSPMKGHSHVYWYRQLPEEGLKFMVYLQKENIIDESGMPKERFSAEFPKEGPSILRIQQVVRGDSAAYFCASSSDRGRTGNTIYFGEGSWLTVV.

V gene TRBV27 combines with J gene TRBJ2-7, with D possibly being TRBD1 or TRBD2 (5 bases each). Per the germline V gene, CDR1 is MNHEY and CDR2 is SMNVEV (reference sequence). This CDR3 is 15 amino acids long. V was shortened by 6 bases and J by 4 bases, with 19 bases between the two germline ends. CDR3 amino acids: CASSETGTAPYEQYF. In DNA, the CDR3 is TGTGCCAGCAGCGAAACCGGGACCGCACCTTACGAGCAGTACTTC.

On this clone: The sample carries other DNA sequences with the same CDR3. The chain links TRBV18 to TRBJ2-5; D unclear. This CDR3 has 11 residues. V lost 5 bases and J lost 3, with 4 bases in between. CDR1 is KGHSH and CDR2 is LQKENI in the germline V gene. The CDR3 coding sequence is TGTGCCAGCTCAGAGAAAGAGACCCAGTACTTC. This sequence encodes CASSEKETQYF.

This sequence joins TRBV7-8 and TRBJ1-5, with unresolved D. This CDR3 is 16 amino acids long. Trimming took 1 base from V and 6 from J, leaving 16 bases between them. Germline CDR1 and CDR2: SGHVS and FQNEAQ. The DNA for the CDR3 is TGTGCCAGCAGCTTAGATTTGGCAGGCCGGAGTCAGCCCCAGCATTTT. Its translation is CASSLDLAGRSQPQHF.

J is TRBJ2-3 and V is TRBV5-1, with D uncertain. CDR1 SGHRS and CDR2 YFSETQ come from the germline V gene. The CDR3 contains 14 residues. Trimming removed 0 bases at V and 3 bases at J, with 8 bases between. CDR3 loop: CASSLEPRTDTQYF. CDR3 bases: TGCGCCAGCAGCTTGGAGCCGCGAACAGATACGCAGTATTTT.

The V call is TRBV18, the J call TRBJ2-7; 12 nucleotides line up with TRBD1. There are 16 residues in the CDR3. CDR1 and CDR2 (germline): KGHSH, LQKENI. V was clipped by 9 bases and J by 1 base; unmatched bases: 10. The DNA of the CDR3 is TGTGCCAGTTCCGGGGACAGGGGGCGAATTTCCTACGAGCAGTACTTC. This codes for CASSGDRGRISYEQYF.

The DNA of the CDR3 is TGCGCCAGCAGTGAGTGGGCTAGCGGGAGCACAGATACGCAGTATTTT. It translates to CASSEWASGSTDTQYF. The chain recombines TRBV10-2 with TRBJ2-3, with 8 bases aligning to TRBD2. V lost 1 base, J lost 0 bases, and 3 bases stayed unmatched. From germline, CDR1 is WSHSY and CDR2 SAAADI. CDR3 length: 16 residues.

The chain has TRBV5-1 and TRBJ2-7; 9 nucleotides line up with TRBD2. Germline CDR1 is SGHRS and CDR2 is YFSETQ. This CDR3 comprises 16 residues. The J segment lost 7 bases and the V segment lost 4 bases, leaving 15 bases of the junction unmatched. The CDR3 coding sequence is TGCGCCAGCAGCACGGGACTAGCCCCCTTAACGTTAGAGCAGTACTTC. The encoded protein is CASSTGLAPLTLEQYF.

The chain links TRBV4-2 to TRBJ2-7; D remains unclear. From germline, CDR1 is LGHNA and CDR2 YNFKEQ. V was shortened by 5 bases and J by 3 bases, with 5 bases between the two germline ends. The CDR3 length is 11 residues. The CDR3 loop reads CASSSLYEQYF. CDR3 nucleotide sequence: TGTGCCAGCAGCTCCCTCTACGAGCAGTACTTC.

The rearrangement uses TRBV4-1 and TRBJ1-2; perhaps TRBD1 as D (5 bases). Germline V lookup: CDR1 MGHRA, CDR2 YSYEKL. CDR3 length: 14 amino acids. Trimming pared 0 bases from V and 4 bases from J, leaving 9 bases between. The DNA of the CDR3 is TGCGCCAGCAGCCAAGATGGGGGAGGCTATGGCTACACCTTC. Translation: CASSQDGGGYGYTF.

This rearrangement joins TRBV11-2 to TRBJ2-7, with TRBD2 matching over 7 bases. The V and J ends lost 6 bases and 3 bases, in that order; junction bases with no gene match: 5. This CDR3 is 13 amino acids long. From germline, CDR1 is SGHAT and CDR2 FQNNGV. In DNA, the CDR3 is TGTGCCAGCAGAAAGACTAGCTACTACGAGCAGTACTTC. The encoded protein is CASRKTSYYEQYF.

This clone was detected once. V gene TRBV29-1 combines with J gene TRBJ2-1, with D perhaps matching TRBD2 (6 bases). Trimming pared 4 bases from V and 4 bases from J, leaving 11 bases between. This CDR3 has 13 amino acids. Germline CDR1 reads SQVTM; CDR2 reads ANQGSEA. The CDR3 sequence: CSVGRDIYNEQFF. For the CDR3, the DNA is TGCAGCGTTGGGCGGGATATATACAATGAGCAGTTCTTC.

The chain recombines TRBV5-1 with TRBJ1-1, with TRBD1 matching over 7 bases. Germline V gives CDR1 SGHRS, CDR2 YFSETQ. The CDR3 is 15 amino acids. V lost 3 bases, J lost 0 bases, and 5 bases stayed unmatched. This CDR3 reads CASSSDRIMNTEAFF. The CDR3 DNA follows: TGCGCCAGCAGCTCGGACAGGATTATGAACACTGAAGCTTTCTTT.

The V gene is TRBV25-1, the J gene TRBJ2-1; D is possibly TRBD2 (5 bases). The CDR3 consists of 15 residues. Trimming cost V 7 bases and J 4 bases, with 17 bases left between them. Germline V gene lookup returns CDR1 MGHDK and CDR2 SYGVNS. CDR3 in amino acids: CASKRAGFLYNEQFF. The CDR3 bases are TGTGCCAGCAAACGTGCGGGTTTCTTATACAATGAGCAGTTCTTC.

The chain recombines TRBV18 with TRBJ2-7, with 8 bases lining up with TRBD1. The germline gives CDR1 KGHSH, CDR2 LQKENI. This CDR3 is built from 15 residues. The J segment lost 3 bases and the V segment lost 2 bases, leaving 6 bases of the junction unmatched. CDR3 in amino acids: CASSPSWDRSYEQYF. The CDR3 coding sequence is TGTGCCAGCTCACCATCTTGGGACAGGAGCTACGAGCAGTACTTC.

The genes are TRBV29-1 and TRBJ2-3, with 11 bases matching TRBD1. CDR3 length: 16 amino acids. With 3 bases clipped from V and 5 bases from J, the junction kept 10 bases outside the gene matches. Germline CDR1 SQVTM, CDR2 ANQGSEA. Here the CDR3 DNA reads TGCAGCGTTGATCCGGAGGGACAGGGGGTGCGAGATACGCAGTATTTT. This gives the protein CSVDPEGQGVRDTQYF.

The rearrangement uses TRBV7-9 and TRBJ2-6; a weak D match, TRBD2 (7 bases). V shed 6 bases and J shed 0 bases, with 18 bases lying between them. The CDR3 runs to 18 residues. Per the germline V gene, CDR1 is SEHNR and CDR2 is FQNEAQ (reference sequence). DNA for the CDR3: TGTGCCAGCAGTAAAACGCACAGGGAGGGCTCTGGGGCCAACGTCCTGACTTTC. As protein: CASSKTHREGSGANVLTF.

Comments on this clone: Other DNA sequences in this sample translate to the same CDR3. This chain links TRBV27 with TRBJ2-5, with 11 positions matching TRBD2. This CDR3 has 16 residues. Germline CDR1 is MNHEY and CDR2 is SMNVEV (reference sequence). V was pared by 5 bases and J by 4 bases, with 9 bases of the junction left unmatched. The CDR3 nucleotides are TGTGCCAGCAGTCCCCGAACTAGCGGGAGAGGAGAGACCCAGTACTTC. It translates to CASSPRTSGRGETQYF.